Below are 14 T cell receptor beta chains sequenced from a single sample in a study of STAT5B mutations in CD4+ large granular lymphocyte leukemia (dated by TCRdb to the early 2020s). Receptor libraries were prepared by the immunoSEQ multiplex PCR assay. Imported from immuneACCESS, the table was reduced by TCRdb to in-frame sequences with V and J called. These copies leave out some clones; in studies compared against another copy, an unresolved V gene accounts for under half, and the cause of the remainder is not known. This sample comprises 25,000 to 35,000 clones, roughly 74% of them detected only once. The ten largest clones represent approximately 0.29% of the sample. Sequenced material: CD4+ T cells from blood buffy coats. These receptor sequences come from a human donor in good health.

The chain is built from TRBV5-1 and TRBJ2-7; 8 nucleotides line up with TRBD1. There are 16 residues in the CDR3. The V gene end was trimmed by 4 bases and the J gene end by 0 bases; junction bases not matched to a gene: 9. Germline V lookup: CDR1 SGHRS, CDR2 YFSETQ. CDR3 DNA: TGCGCCAGCAGCCGGAGGACAGGGACGCCCTCCTACGAGCAGTACTTC. Its protein product is CASSRRTGTPSYEQYF.

The J gene is TRBJ1-1, the V gene TRBV7-2; no clear D gene. Trimming removed 1 base from V and 1 base from J, with 13 bases in between. CDR3 length: 16 residues. The germline CDR1 and CDR2 sequences are SGHTA and FQGNSA. In DNA form, the CDR3 reads TGTGCCAGCAGCTTAGTAAGTTACAGCGGGAACACTGAAGCTTTCTTT. Translation gives CASSLVSYSGNTEAFF. Variable domain in full (rest from reference TRBV7-2 and TRBJ1-1): GAGVSQSPSNKVTEKGKDVELRCDPISGHTALYWYRQSLGQGLEFLIYFQGNSAPDKSGLPSDRFSAERTGGSVSTLTIQRTQQEDSAVYLCASSLVSYSGNTEAFFGQGTRLTVV.

The CDR3 DNA reads TGTGCCAGCTCACCAAGAGGGGGCGCAATCAATGAGCAGTTCTTC. Amino acids: CASSPRGGAINEQFF. The V and J genes are TRBV18 and TRBJ2-1; 7 bases align to TRBD1. The CDR3 has 15 amino acids. The V gene's germline CDR1 is KGHSH and CDR2 LQKENI. V lost 2 bases, J lost 6 bases, and 7 bases stayed unmatched.

The CDR3 DNA follows: TGTGCCAGCAGCTTGACGGCCGACACTGAAGCTTTCTTT. It is translated as CASSLTADTEAFF. This chain uses TRBV5-4 with TRBJ1-1; D is unresolved. The germline V and J ends were trimmed by 1 base and 3 bases, with 7 bases remaining between them. The CDR3 runs 13 residues. CDR1 and CDR2 from the germline V gene are SGHNT and YYREEE (reference sequence).

V usage is TRBV19 and J usage is TRBJ2-7, with a weak D call TRBD1 (6 bases). Between the trimmed V and J ends, which lost 4 bases and 6 bases, there was a span of 25 bases. Germline V gives CDR1 LNHDA, CDR2 SQIVND (reference sequence). This CDR3 has 17 amino acids. The CDR3 region is CASSKDGGTALLLEQYF. The CDR3, as DNA: TGTGCCAGTAGTAAGGATGGGGGCACAGCCCTTCTTCTCGAGCAGTACTTC.

V gene TRBV6-1 combines with J gene TRBJ1-6; tentative D call: TRBD1 (6 bases). V was shortened by 1 base and J by 13 bases, with 20 bases between the two germline ends. The CDR3 length is 16 residues. The germline CDR1 and CDR2 sequences are MNHNS and SASEGT. The CDR3 reads CASSEGRDTGIWPLHF. The DNA for the CDR3 is TGTGCCAGCAGTGAAGGAAGGGACACCGGGATTTGGCCCCTCCACTTT.

The rearrangement uses TRBV7-3 and TRBJ1-1; TRBD1 matches 12 bases. The CDR3 length is 14 residues. With 5 bases clipped from V and 10 bases from J, the junction kept 8 bases outside the gene matches. Germline V gene sequence: CDR1 SGHTA, CDR2 FQGTGA. CDR3: CASSLSPGQGAAFF. In DNA, the CDR3 is TGTGCCAGCAGCCTATCCCCGGGACAGGGGGCAGCTTTCTTT.

This clone was seen only a few times. J is TRBJ1-1 and V is TRBV5-1; the D gene is possibly TRBD1 (5 bases). The CDR3 runs 13 residues. Germline V CDR1 and CDR2: SGHRS, YFSETQ. V lost 6 bases to trimming and J lost 8 bases, with 17 bases between them. The CDR3 bases are TGCGCCAGCACCAGCTTGGGGCAGGGAGAAGCTTTCTTT. Its translation: CASTSLGQGEAFF.

This chain joins TRBV4-3 and TRBJ1-2, with a weak D call TRBD1 (6 bases). V was cut by 1 base and J by 2 bases, with 17 bases left in between. Germline V gene lookup returns CDR1 LGHNA and CDR2 YSLEER. CDR3 length equals 17 residues. The CDR3 coding sequence is TGCGCCAGCAGCCAAGCTCTTGGGGGGGCCGGAAACTATGGCTACACCTTC. It specifies CASSQALGGAGNYGYTF.

This rearrangement joins TRBV4-1 to TRBJ1-1, with D possibly TRBD1 on 6 matching bases. CDR1 is MGHRA and CDR2 is YSYEKL in the germline V gene. V was cut by 4 bases and J by 1 base, with 16 bases left in between. The CDR3 has 16 amino acids. CDR3 coding DNA: TGCGCCAGCAGCCCATCTCCGGGACAAGGGAACACTGAAGCTTTCTTT. This sequence encodes CASSPSPGQGNTEAFF.

This clone was found a few times. The V call is TRBV6-4, the J call TRBJ1-1; D gene uncertain. This CDR3 has 13 amino acids. V shed 4 bases and J shed 1 base, with 7 bases lying between them. Per the germline V gene, CDR1 is MRHNA and CDR2 is SNTAGT. CDR3: CASSVEGNTEAFF. In DNA form, the CDR3 reads TGTGCCAGCAGTGTTGAAGGGAACACTGAAGCTTTCTTT.

This clone was recorded a few times. J is TRBJ1-5 and V is TRBV4-2, with 10 bases aligning to TRBD1. The germline CDR1 and CDR2 sequences are LGHNA and YNFKEQ. The CDR3 runs 16 residues. V shed 2 bases and J 5 bases; nucleotides not matched to a gene: 6. The CDR3 spells CASSQLRQGADQPQHF. The CDR3 region has the DNA TGTGCCAGCAGCCAATTGAGACAGGGGGCCGATCAGCCCCAGCATTTT.

This sequence joins TRBV4-2 and TRBJ1-5; 7 bases are shared with TRBD1. CDR1 and CDR2 (germline): LGHNA, YNFKEQ. The CDR3 contains 18 residues. V lost 3 bases and J lost 0; bases outside the gene matches: 11. The CDR3 is CASSQRIDRVYSNQPQHF. The CDR3 DNA reads TGTGCCAGCAGCCAGCGAATAGACAGGGTATATAGCAATCAGCCCCAGCATTTT.

The chain combines TRBV11-3 with TRBJ2-3; weak D call: TRBD1 (6 bases). Trimming took off 2 bases at V and 4 bases at J, with 16 bases between the two ends. The CDR3 runs 16 residues. Germline values: CDR1 SGHNT, CDR2 YENEEA. This CDR3 is CASSLISTGGADTQYF. CDR3 coding DNA: TGTGCCAGCAGCTTAATATCGACAGGTGGAGCAGATACGCAGTATTTT.